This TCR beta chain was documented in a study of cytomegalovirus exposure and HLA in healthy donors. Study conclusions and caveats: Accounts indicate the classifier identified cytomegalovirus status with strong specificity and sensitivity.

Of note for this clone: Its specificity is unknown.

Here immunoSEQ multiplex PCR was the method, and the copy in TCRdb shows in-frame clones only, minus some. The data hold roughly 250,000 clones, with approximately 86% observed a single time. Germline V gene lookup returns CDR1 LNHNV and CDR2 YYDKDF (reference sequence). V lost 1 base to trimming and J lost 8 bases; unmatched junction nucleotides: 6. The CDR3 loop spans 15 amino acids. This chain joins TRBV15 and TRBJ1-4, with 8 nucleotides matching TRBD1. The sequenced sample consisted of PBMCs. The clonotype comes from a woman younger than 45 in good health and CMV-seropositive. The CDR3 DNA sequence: TGTGCCACCAGCAGAGCGGACAGGGACGCGGAAAAACTGTTTTTT. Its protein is CATSRADRDAEKLFF.